This is a list of T cell receptor beta chains from one sample in a study of cytomegalovirus exposure and HLA in healthy donors. Sequencing used immunoSEQ multiplex PCR; TCRdb keeps in-frame clones, though not all of them. The sample consists of under 150,000 clones, 70% to 85% of them appearing once. Source material: PBMCs. These receptors were collected from a boy under 18 in good health and CMV-seronegative. CDR3s include the opening cysteine and the closing phenylalanine or tryptophan. A D gene is named only where the DNA matches it firmly. Clone sizes are given selectively: once, few, many, or a class where the clone is expanded.

v_call	d_call	clone_size	j_call	cdr3_aa	cdr3_nt
TRBV25-1	TRBD1	.	TRBJ1-3	CASSDPRGQGNSGNTIYF	TGTGCCAGCAGTGACCCTCGGGGACAGGGAAACTCTGGAAACACCATATATTTT
TRBV30	.	.	TRBJ2-5	CAWNLRQGGGTQYF	TGTGCCTGGAACCTAAGACAGGGAGGCGGGACCCAGTACTTC
TRBV2	TRBD1	.	TRBJ2-3	CASQDRGHTDTQYF	TGTGCCAGCCAGGACAGGGGGCACACAGATACGCAGTATTTT
TRBV4-2	.	.	TRBJ2-7	CASSLVGEVGNEQYF	TGTGCCAGCAGCCTCGTGGGGGAGGTAGGGAACGAGCAGTACTTC
TRBV5-6	.	.	TRBJ1-1	CASSLFRGLVMNTEAFF	TGTGCCAGCAGCTTGTTTCGGGGGTTGGTAATGAACACTGAAGCTTTCTTT
TRBV5-1	.	once	TRBJ2-3	CASSLEPGPGYF	TGCGCCAGCAGCTTGGAGCCAGGCCCAGGGTATTTT
TRBV11-3	TRBD1	.	TRBJ1-1	CASSGQVANTEAFF	TGTGCCAGCTCTGGACAGGTTGCGAACACTGAAGCTTTCTTT
TRBV27	TRBD1	few	TRBJ2-7	CATQQGYEQYF	TGTGCCACCCAACAGGGGTACGAGCAGTACTTC
TRBV30	.	.	TRBJ2-7	CAWSQGTAYEQYF	TGTGCCTGGTCCCAGGGGACGGCGTACGAGCAGTACTTC
TRBV4-2	.	.	TRBJ2-7	CASSQASPDPIYEQYF	TGTGCCAGCAGCCAAGCATCGCCAGATCCCATCTACGAGCAGTACTTC
TRBV27	.	.	TRBJ2-5	CASSYGETQYF	TGTGCCAGCAGTTACGGGGAGACCCAGTACTTC
TRBV6-5	.	.	TRBJ2-1	CASSPVPDNEQFF	TGTGCCAGCAGCCCGGTGCCTGACAATGAGCAGTTCTTC
TRBV29-1	TRBD2	few	TRBJ2-1	CSVETGSGRDNEQFF	TGCAGCGTTGAAACTGGTAGCGGGAGGGACAATGAGCAGTTCTTC
TRBV19	.	.	TRBJ1-1	CASTRGVPMNTEAFF	TGTGCCAGTACCCGCGGGGTCCCCATGAACACTGAAGCTTTCTTT
TRBV5-1	TRBD1	.	TRBJ1-2	CASSIDGTGGAGYGYTF	TGCGCCAGCAGCATAGATGGGACAGGGGGCGCCGGTTATGGCTACACCTTC
TRBV5-3	.	.	TRBJ2-4	CAHSAEENIQYF	TGTGCCCATAGCGCCGAAGAAAACATTCAGTACTTC
TRBV30	TRBD2	few	TRBJ2-1	CAWSSGLAGVTNEQFF	TGTGCCTGGAGTTCTGGACTAGCGGGAGTAACCAATGAGCAGTTCTTC